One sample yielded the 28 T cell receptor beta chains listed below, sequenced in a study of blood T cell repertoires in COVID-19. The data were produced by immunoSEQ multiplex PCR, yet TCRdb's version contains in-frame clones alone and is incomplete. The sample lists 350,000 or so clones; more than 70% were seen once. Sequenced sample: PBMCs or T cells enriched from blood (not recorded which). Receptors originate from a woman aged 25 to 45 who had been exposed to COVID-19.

This CDR3 reads CASSLPSVSGTEAFF. The CDR3 DNA follows: TGCGCCAGCAGCCTCCCCTCGGTGTCAGGCACTGAAGCTTTCTTT. The chain uses TRBV4-1 and TRBJ1-1; no clear D. The CDR3 has 15 residues. Germline-derived CDR1 and CDR2 are MGHRA and YSYEKL. Between the trimmed V and J ends, which lost 4 bases and 4 bases, there was a span of 16 bases.

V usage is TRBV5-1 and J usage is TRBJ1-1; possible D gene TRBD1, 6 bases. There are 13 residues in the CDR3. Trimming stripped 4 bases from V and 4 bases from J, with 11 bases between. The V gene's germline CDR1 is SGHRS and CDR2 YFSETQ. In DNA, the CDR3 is TGCGCCAGCAGCATTACAGGGTTCACTGAAGCTTTCTTT. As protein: CASSITGFTEAFF.

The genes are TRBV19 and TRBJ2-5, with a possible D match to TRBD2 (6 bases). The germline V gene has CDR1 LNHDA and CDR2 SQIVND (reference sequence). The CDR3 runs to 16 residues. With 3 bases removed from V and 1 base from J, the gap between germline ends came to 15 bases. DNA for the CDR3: TGTGCCAGTAGTATTGTTCGGGGTAGCGGCCAAGAGACCCAGTACTTC. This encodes CASSIVRGSGQETQYF. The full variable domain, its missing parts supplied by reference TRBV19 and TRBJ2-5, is DGGITQSPKYLFRKEGQNVTLSCEQNLNHDAMYWYRQDPGQGLRLIYYSQIVNDFQKGDIAEGYSVSREKKESFPLTVTSAQKNPTAFYLCASSIVRGSGQETQYFGPGTRLLVL.

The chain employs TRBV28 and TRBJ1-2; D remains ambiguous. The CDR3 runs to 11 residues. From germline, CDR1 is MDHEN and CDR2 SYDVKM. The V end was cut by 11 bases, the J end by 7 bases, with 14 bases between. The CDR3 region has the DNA TGTGCCGCAGGCGGGCTCTTTGGCTACACCTTC. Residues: CAAGGLFGYTF.

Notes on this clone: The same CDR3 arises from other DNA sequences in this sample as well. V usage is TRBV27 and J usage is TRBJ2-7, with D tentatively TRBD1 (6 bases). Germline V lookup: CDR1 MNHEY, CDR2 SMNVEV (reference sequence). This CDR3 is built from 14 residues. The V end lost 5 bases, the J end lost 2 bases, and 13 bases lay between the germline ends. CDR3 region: CASSLSTGTYEQYF. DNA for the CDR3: TGTGCCAGCAGTCTTTCGACAGGAACCTACGAGCAGTACTTC.

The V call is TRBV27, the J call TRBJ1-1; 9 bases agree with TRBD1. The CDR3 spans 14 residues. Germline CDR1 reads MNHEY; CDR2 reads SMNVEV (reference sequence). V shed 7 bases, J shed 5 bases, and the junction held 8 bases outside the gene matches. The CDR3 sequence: CASIGTGGATEAFF. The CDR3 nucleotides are TGTGCCAGCATCGGTACAGGGGGCGCGACTGAAGCTTTCTTT.

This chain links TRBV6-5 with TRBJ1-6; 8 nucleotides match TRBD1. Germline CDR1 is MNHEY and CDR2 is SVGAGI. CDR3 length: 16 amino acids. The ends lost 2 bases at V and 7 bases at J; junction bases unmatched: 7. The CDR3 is CASSYTPQGANSPLHF. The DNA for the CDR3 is TGTGCCAGCAGTTACACCCCCCAGGGGGCAAATTCACCCCTCCACTTT.

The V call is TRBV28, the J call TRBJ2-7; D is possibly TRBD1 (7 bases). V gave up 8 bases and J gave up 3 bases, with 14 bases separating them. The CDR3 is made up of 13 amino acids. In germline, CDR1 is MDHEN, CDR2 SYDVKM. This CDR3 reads CASLSGGLYEQYF. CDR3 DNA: TGTGCCAGCCTGTCAGGGGGACTCTACGAGCAGTACTTC.

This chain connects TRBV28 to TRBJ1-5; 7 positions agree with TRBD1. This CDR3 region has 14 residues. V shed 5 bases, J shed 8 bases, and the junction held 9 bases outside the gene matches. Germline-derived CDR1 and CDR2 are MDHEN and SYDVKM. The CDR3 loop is CASSGAQGRKPQHF. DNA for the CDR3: TGTGCCAGCAGTGGGGCACAGGGGAGGAAGCCCCAGCATTTT. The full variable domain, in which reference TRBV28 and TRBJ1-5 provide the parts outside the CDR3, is DVKVTQSSRYLVKRTGEKVFLECVQDMDHENMFWYRQDPGLGLRLIYFSYDVKMKEKGDIPEGYSVSREKKERFSLILESASTNQTSMYLCASSGAQGRKPQHFGDGTRLSIL.

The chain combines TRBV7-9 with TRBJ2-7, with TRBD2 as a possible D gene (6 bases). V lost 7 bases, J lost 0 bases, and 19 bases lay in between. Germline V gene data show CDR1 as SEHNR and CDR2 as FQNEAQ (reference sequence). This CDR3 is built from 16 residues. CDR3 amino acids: CASMAPSGLSSYEQYF. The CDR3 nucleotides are TGTGCCAGCATGGCCCCAAGCGGGCTTAGCTCCTACGAGCAGTACTTC.

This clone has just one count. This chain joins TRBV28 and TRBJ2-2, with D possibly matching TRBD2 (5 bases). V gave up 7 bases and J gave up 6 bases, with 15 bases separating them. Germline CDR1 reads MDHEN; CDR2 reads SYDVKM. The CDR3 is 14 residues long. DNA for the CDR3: TGTGCCAGCACCCGACCCCCCGGGGCCGGGGAGCTGTTTTTT. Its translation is CASTRPPGAGELFF.

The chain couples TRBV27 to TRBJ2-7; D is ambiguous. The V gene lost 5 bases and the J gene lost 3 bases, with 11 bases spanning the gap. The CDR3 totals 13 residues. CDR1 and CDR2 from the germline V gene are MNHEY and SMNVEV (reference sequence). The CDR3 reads CASSQARNYEQYF. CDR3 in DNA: TGTGCCAGCAGTCAGGCCCGTAACTACGAGCAGTACTTC.

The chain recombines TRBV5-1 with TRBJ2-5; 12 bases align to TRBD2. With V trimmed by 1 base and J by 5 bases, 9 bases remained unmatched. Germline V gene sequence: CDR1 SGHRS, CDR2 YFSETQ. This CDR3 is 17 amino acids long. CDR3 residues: CASSLMTSGSPRETQYF. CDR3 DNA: TGCGCCAGCAGCTTGATGACTAGCGGGAGTCCGCGGGAGACCCAGTACTTC. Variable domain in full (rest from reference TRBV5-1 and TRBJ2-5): KAGVTQTPRYLIKTRGQQVTLSCSPISGHRSVSWYQQTPGQGLQFLFEYFSETQRNKGNFPGRFSGRQFSNSRSEMNVSTLELGDSALYLCASSLMTSGSPRETQYFGPGTRLLVL.

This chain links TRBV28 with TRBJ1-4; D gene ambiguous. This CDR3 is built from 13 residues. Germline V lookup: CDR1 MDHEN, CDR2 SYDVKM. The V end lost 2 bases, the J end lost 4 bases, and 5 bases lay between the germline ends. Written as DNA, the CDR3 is TGTGCCAGCAGTTTAGGGCGTAATGAAAAACTGTTTTTT. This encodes CASSLGRNEKLFF.

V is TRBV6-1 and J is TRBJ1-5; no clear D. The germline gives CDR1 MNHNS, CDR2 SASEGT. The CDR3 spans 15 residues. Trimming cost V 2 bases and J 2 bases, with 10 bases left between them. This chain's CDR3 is CASSEIIVRNQPQHF. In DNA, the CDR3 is TGTGCCAGCAGTGAAATTATCGTCCGCAATCAGCCCCAGCATTTT.

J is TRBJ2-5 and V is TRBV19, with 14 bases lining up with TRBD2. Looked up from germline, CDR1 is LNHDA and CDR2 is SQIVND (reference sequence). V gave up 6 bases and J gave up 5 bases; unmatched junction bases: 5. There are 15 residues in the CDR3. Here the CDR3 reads CASSRLAGGPETQYF. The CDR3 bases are TGTGCCAGTAGCAGACTAGCGGGAGGGCCTGAGACCCAGTACTTC. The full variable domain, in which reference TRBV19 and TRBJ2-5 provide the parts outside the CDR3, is DGGITQSPKYLFRKEGQNVTLSCEQNLNHDAMYWYRQDPGQGLRLIYYSQIVNDFQKGDIAEGYSVSREKKESFPLTVTSAQKNPTAFYLCASSRLAGGPETQYFGPGTRLLVL.

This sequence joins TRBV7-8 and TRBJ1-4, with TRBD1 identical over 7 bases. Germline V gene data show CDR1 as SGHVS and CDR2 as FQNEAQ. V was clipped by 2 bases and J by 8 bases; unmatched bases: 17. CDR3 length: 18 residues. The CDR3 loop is CASSLSSPTGRRKEKLFF. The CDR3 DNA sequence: TGTGCCAGCAGCTTATCGAGCCCGACAGGGCGGCGGAAGGAAAAACTGTTTTTT.

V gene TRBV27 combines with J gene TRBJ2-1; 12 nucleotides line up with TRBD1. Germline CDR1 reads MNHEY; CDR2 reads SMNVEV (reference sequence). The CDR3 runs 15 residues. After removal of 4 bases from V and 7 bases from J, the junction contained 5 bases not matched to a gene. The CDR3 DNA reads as TGTGCCAGCAGTTCAGGGACAGGGGGCTGGAATGAGCAGTTCTTC. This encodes CASSSGTGGWNEQFF.

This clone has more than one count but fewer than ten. CDR3 nucleotides: TGTGCCAGCACGCCAAGGGGGAGGGCCAGCGAGCAGTACTTC. This sequence encodes CASTPRGRASEQYF. The genes are TRBV13 and TRBJ2-7; weak D call: TRBD2 (7 bases). Germline CDR1 is PRHDT and CDR2 is FYEKMQ (reference sequence). Trimming removed 7 bases at V and 6 bases at J, with 19 bases between. The CDR3 covers 14 residues. Full variable domain (remainder filled in from reference TRBV13 and TRBJ2-7): AAGVIQSPRHLIKEKRETATLKCYPIPRHDTVYWYQQGPGQDPQFLISFYEKMQSDKGSIPDRFSAQQFSDYHSELNMSSLELGDSALYFCASTPRGRASEQYFGPGTRLTVT.

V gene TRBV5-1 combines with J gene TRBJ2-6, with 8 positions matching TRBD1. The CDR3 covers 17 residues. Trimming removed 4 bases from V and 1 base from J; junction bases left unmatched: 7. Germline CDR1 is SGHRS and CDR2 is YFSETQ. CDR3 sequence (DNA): TGCGCCAGCAGCCACCGGGACAGGTCTTCTGGGGCCAACGTCCTGACTTTC. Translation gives CASSHRDRSSGANVLTF.

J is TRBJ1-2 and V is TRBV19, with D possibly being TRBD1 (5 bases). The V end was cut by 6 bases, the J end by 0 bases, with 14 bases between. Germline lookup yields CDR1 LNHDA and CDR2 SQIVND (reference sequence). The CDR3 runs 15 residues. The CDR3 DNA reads TGTGCCAGTAGCGGGACTCATCCTGCTAACTATGGCTACACCTTC. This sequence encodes CASSGTHPANYGYTF.

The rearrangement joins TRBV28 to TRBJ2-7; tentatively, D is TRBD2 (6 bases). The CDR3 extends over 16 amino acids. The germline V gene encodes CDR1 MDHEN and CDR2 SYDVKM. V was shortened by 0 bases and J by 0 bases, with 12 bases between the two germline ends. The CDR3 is CASSLWGGGGSYEQYF. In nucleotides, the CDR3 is TGTGCCAGCAGTTTATGGGGGGGAGGAGGCTCCTACGAGCAGTACTTC.

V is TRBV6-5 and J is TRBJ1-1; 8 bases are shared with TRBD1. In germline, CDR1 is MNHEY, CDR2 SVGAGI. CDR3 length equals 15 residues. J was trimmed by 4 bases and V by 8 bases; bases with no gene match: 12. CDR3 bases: TGTGCCAGCGGGCGTGACAGGGGTTGGGGCACTGAAGCTTTCTTT. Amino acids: CASGRDRGWGTEAFF.

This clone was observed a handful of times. The CDR3 loop reads CASSGGDRINQPQHF. As DNA, the CDR3 is TGTGCCAGCAGCGGGGGGGACCGAATTAATCAGCCCCAGCATTTT. The chain employs TRBV9 and TRBJ1-5, with D tentatively TRBD1 (5 bases). Germline V lookup: CDR1 SGDLS, CDR2 YYNGEE. CDR3 length: 15 amino acids. Deletions cut 3 bases from V and 4 bases from J, with 14 bases between.

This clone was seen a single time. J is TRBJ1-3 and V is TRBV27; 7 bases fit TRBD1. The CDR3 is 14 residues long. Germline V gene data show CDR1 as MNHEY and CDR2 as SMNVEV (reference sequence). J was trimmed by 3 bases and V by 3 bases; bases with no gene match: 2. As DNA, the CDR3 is TGTGCCAGCAGTTTCGCAGGGGGTGGAAACACCATATATTTT. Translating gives CASSFAGGGNTIYF.

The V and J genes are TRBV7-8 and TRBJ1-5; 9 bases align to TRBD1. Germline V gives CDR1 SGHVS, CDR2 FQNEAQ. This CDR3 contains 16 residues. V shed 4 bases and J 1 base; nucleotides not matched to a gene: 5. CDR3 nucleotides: TGTGCCAGCAGCTCAGGGACAGGGAGAAGCAATCAGCCCCAGCATTTT. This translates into CASSSGTGRSNQPQHF.

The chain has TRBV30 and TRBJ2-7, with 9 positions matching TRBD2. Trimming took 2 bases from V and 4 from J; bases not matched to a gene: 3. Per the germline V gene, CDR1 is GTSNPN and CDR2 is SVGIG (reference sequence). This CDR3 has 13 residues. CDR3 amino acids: CAWSLGLAYEQYF. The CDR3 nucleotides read TGTGCCTGGAGTCTCGGACTAGCGTACGAGCAGTACTTC.

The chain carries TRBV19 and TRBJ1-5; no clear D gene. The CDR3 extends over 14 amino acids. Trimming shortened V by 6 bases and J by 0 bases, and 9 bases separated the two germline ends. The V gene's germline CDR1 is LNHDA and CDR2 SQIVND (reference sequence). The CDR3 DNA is TGTGCCAGTAGACATCCATTTAGCAATCAGCCCCAGCATTTT. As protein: CASRHPFSNQPQHF.